This T cell receptor beta chain was observed in a study of cytomegalovirus exposure and HLA in healthy donors. A note on this clone: Its antigen is undetermined.

Per the germline V gene, CDR1 is SEHNR and CDR2 is FQNEAQ (reference sequence). This CDR3 has 16 residues. Trimming pared 5 bases from V and 2 bases from J, leaving 18 bases between. PCR employed 60 Vbeta and 13 Jbeta primers. The protocol was immunoSEQ multiplex PCR, while the TCRdb copy is restricted to in-frame clones and leaves out a portion. The sample shows 150,000 to 200,000 clones, 81% of them seen only once. Study findings and constraints: In a later analysis, TCR beta V- and J-gene trimming was associated with a missense DCLRE1C variant. In vitro checks showed that a few CMV-associated chains really do target CMV antigens.

V is TRBV7-9 and J is TRBJ1-1; weak D call: TRBD1 (6 bases). The sample was PBMCs. The receptor's source is a man younger than 30 in good health and CMV-seronegative. The CDR3 region is CASSPRGGEGNTEAFF. DNA for the CDR3: TGTGCCAGCAGCCCTAGGGGGGGGGAAGGAAACACTGAAGCTTTCTTT.